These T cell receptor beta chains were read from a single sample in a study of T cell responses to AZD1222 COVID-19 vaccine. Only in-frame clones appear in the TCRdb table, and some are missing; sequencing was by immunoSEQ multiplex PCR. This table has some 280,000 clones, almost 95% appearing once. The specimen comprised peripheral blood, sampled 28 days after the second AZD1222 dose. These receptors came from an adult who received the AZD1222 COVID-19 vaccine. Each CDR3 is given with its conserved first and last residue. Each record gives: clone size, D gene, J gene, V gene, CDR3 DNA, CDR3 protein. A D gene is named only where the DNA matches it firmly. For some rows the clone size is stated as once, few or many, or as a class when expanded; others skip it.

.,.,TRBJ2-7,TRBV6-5,TGTGCCAGCAGACTGACCATCAGGGGGGGCGACGAGCAGTACTTC,CASRLTIRGGDEQYF
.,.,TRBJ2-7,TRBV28,TGTGCCAGCAGGACAAACGACGGTGACTCCTACGAGCAGTACTTC,CASRTNDGDSYEQYF
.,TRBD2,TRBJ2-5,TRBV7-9,TGTGCCAGCAGCGGACGCGGGAGGGAGACCCAGTACTTC,CASSGRGRETQYF
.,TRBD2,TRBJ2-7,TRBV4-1,TGCGCCAGCAGCCCCGGGAGCGGGAGGGCCTACGAGCAGTACTTC,CASSPGSGRAYEQYF
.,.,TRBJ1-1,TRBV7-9,TGTGCCAGCAGCGCCGGTATGCTGAACACTGAAGCTTTCTTT,CASSAGMLNTEAFF
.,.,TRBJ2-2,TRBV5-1,TGCGCCAGCAGCGAGGGATCCGGCACCGGGGAGCTGTTTTTT,CASSEGSGTGELFF
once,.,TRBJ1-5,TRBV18,TGTGCCAGCTCAGCCACAAAGGGAGGGAGCAATCAGCCCCAGCATTTT,CASSATKGGSNQPQHF
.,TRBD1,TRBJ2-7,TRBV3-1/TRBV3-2,TGTGCCAGCAGCCTAATCGGGACAGACCAGTACGAGCAGTACTTC,CASSLIGTDQYEQYF
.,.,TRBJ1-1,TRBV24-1,TGTGCCACCAGTGACCGGACGGCTGAAGCTTTCTTT,CATSDRTAEAFF
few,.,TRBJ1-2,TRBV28,TGTGCCAGCAGTCCGCCGGGACTGGCCTATGGCTACACCTTC,CASSPPGLAYGYTF
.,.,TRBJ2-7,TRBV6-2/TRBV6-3,TGTGCCAGCAGTTACCCGCTCGGATCCTACGAGCAGTACTTC,CASSYPLGSYEQYF
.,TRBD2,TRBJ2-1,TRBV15,TGTGCCACCAGCACCAGGACTAGCGGGAGGCTCAATGAGCAGTTCTTC,CATSTRTSGRLNEQFF
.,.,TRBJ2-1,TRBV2,TGTGCCACCCCGGGGGTAGGGGCTGAGCAGTTCTTC,CATPGVGAEQFF
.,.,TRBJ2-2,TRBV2,TGTGCCAGCAGTGAAGCAGGACGTTCCGGGGAGCTGTTTTTT,CASSEAGRSGELFF
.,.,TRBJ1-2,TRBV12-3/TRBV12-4,TGTGCCAGCAGTTTAGGGGGTCCTTATGGCTACACCTTC,CASSLGGPYGYTF
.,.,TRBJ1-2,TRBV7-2,TGTGCCAGCAGCCAACCCCCGGTGAGAGGCTACACCTTC,CASSQPPVRGYTF
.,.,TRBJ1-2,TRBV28,TGTGCCAGCAGTTCAGACGGCCCAGCTAACTATGGCTACACCTTC,CASSSDGPANYGYTF
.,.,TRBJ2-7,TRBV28,TGTGCCAGCAGCAATCCCCGGGGCCTGGACGAGCAGTACTTC,CASSNPRGLDEQYF
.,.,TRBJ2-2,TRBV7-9,TGTGCCAGCAGCCAAATTCCAGGGTGGAACACCGGGGAGCTGTTTTTT,CASSQIPGWNTGELFF
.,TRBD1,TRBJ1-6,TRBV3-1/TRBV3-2,TGTGCCAGCAGCCAAGGCGGACAGGCTTGGGATTCACCCCTCCACTTT,CASSQGGQAWDSPLHF
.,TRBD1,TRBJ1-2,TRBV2,TGTGCCAGCAGTACCGGGACAGGGGACTATGGCTACACCTTC,CASSTGTGDYGYTF
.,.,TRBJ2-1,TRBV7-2,TGTGCCAGCAGCTTAGGAGGAAACCCCGGGTACAATGAGCAGTTCTTC,CASSLGGNPGYNEQFF
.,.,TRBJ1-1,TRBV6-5,TGTGCCAGCAGACCCCACCGGGGATTGAACACTGAAGCTTTCTTT,CASRPHRGLNTEAFF
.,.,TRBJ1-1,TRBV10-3,TGTGCCATCAGTGAGCGGGCAGACGGCACTGAAGCTTTCTTT,CAISERADGTEAFF
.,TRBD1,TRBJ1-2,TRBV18,TGTGCCAGCTCACCATACAGGGGGCGCGACTATGGCTACACCTTC,CASSPYRGRDYGYTF
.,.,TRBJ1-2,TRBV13,TGTGCCAGCAGCCAAAGGCGCTACTATGGCTACACCTTC,CASSQRRYYGYTF
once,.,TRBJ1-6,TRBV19,TGTGCCAGTAGTATAGGGGGCCGTAATTCACCCCTCCACTTT,CASSIGGRNSPLHF
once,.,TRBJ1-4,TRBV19,TGTGCCAGTTCTCAATTCGGACGGGGAATAGGCGAAAAACTGTTTTTT,CASSQFGRGIGEKLFF
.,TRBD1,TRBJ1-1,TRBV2,TGTGCCAGCAGCGGCCCCAGGGGGACTGAAGCTTTCTTT,CASSGPRGTEAFF
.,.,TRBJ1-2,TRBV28,TGTGCCAATTCCAGACAGGAAATCTATGGCTACACCTTC,CANSRQEIYGYTF
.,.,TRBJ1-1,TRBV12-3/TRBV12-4,TGTGCCAGCAGTTTATGGCGGGACGGTGAAGCTTTCTTT,CASSLWRDGEAFF
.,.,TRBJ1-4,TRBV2,TGTGCCAGCAGTGAAGCGCTGGTCTTTAGACTGTTTTTT,CASSEALVFRLFF
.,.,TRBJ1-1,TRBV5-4,TGTGCCAGCAGTCCCACAGCGGGGTACACTGAAGCTTTCTTT,CASSPTAGYTEAFF